This entry lists 15 T cell receptor beta chains sequenced from one sample in a study of a mutant IDH1 vaccine in newly diagnosed glioma. Sequenced by immunoSEQ multiplex PCR; TCRdb stores in-frame clones only, minus some. The sample carries over 55,000 clones, 80% to 90% recorded once. Time point reported: baseline, week 1 (first vaccination visit). Treatment in this sample: pre-vaccination baseline after standard-of-care therapy. The source material was peripheral blood mononuclear cells (PBMCs), sampled from a glioma patient treated with radiotherapy, temozolomide or both. The receptor source for this set is a woman aged 18-30 years with glioma. Some clones in this sample may be carry-over from other donors' samples.

The J gene is TRBJ1-3, the V gene TRBV6-5, with D maybe TRBD1 (5 bases). CDR3 length: 15 amino acids. Trimming took off 2 bases at V and 0 bases at J, with 8 bases between the two ends. Germline V gives CDR1 MNHEY, CDR2 SVGAGI. CDR3 in amino acids: CASSYGASSGNTIYF. The CDR3 DNA reads as TGTGCCAGCAGTTACGGGGCCAGCTCTGGAAACACCATATATTTT.

The chain uses TRBV6-6 and TRBJ2-7; 8 bases fit TRBD1. This CDR3 has 15 residues. V lost 2 bases, J lost 4 bases, and 7 bases stayed unmatched. Germline V CDR1 and CDR2: MNHNY, SVGAGI (reference sequence). The CDR3 region is CASSYGAGGGYEQYF. The DNA of the CDR3 is TGTGCCAGCAGTTACGGGGCAGGGGGCGGGTACGAGCAGTACTTC.

V gene TRBV27 combines with J gene TRBJ2-7, with D possibly called TRBD1 or TRBD2 (5 bases each). Per the germline V gene, CDR1 is MNHEY and CDR2 is SMNVEV (reference sequence). Trimming stripped 5 bases from V and 3 bases from J, with 23 bases between. The CDR3 covers 17 residues. The CDR3 DNA reads TGTGCCAGCAGTATTAGGACCGGGACGGCATATGGCTACGAGCAGTACTTC. Its translation: CASSIRTGTAYGYEQYF.

This clone was picked up one time. The rearrangement links TRBV5-1 to TRBJ1-2; 7 bases are a match to TRBD1. Germline lookup yields CDR1 SGHRS and CDR2 YFSETQ. J gave up 5 bases and V 0 bases, and 10 bases lay outside the gene matches. This CDR3 region has 16 residues. The CDR3 DNA is TGCGCCAGCAGCTTGGGCCCAGGGGGAATCTTTTATGGCTACACCTTC. As protein: CASSLGPGGIFYGYTF.

The rearrangement joins TRBV30 to TRBJ2-7; D ambiguous. Between the trimmed V and J ends, which lost 3 bases and 0 bases, there was a span of 21 bases. Germline V lookup: CDR1 GTSNPN, CDR2 SVGIG (reference sequence). This CDR3 spans 17 amino acids. The CDR3 bases are TGTGCCTGGAGAACTGGGCCACGGACCCGGTCCTCCTACGAGCAGTACTTC. It encodes CAWRTGPRTRSSYEQYF.

The chain employs TRBV11-3 and TRBJ2-5; 8 positions match TRBD1. CDR1 is SGHNT and CDR2 is YENEEA in the germline V gene. After removal of 1 base from V and 5 bases from J, the junction contained 15 bases not matched to a gene. There are 18 residues in the CDR3. The CDR3 bases are TGTGCCAGCAGCTTAGGTGGCACTTCCCAGGGGGCGCAGGAGACCCAGTACTTC. Translated, it gives CASSLGGTSQGAQETQYF.

This sequence joins TRBV5-1 and TRBJ1-2; TRBD1 matches at 8 bases. V shed 0 bases, J shed 2 bases, and the junction held 9 bases outside the gene matches. CDR1 is SGHRS and CDR2 is YFSETQ in the germline V gene. The CDR3 sequence is 17 residues long. The CDR3 DNA reads TGCGCCAGCAGCTTGGGAGGAGCGCAGGGGGCGAACTATGGCTACACCTTC. Residues: CASSLGGAQGANYGYTF.

This rearrangement joins TRBV4-1 to TRBJ2-5; tentative D call: TRBD2 (5 bases). Germline V gives CDR1 MGHRA, CDR2 YSYEKL. V was cut by 0 bases and J by 5 bases, with 10 bases left in between. CDR3 size: 14 residues. For the CDR3, the DNA is TGCGCCAGCAGCCAAGATCCGGGAAGTGAGACCCAGTACTTC. This translates into CASSQDPGSETQYF.

The chain links TRBV6-5 to TRBJ2-1; D possibly uses TRBD1 or TRBD2 (5 bases each). The V end was cut by 8 bases, the J end by 4 bases, with 12 bases between. The CDR3 has 13 amino acids. Germline CDR1 is MNHEY and CDR2 is SVGAGI. The CDR3 DNA reads as TGTGCCAGCCAATGGGACCGATACAATGAGCAGTTCTTC. Protein product: CASQWDRYNEQFF.

V gene TRBV5-6 combines with J gene TRBJ1-3; D gene ambiguous. This CDR3 spans 12 amino acids. Trimming shortened V by 4 bases and J by 5 bases, and 7 bases separated the two germline ends. The germline gives CDR1 SGHDT, CDR2 YYEEEE. The CDR3 nucleotides are TGTGCCAGCAGCCTTGGACGAAACACCATATATTTT. It codes for CASSLGRNTIYF.

The rearrangement links TRBV6-6 to TRBJ2-1, with D maybe TRBD1 (6 bases). The V gene lost 6 bases and the J gene lost 4 bases, with 10 bases spanning the gap. CDR3 length: 13 amino acids. Germline CDR1 MNHNY, CDR2 SVGAGI (reference sequence). In nucleotides, the CDR3 is TGTGCCAGCAGGATCAGGGGATACAATGAGCAGTTCTTC. It yields the protein CASRIRGYNEQFF.

The genes are TRBV25-1 and TRBJ1-1, with a possible D match to TRBD1 (5 bases). Looked up from germline, CDR1 is MGHDK and CDR2 is SYGVNS. CDR3 size: 15 residues. Trimming shortened V by 5 bases and J by 6 bases, and 19 bases separated the two germline ends. The CDR3, as DNA: TGTGCCAGCAGTTTTAGTGGGGAAGGGGCCTCTGAAGCTTTCTTT. Its protein is CASSFSGEGASEAFF.

J is TRBJ2-5 and V is TRBV5-4; D possibly corresponds to TRBD1 (6 bases). The CDR3 is made up of 15 amino acids. The V gene's germline CDR1 is SGHNT and CDR2 YYREEE (reference sequence). Between the trimmed V and J ends, which lost 4 bases and 5 bases, there was a span of 18 bases. CDR3 region: CASSPRGSPGETQYF. CDR3 DNA: TGTGCCAGCAGCCCCAGGGGCAGTCCGGGGGAGACCCAGTACTTC.

The chain uses TRBV5-6 and TRBJ1-2, with TRBD1 as a possible D gene (6 bases). CDR3 length: 16 residues. Germline V lookup: CDR1 SGHDT, CDR2 YYEEEE. V lost 0 bases, J lost 4 bases, and 16 bases lay in between. This chain's CDR3 is CASSLDGAGAGYGYTF. In DNA, the CDR3 is TGTGCCAGCAGCTTGGATGGCGCGGGGGCGGGCTATGGCTACACCTTC.

Turning to this clone: Other DNA sequences in this specimen translate into the identical CDR3. This sequence joins TRBV9 and TRBJ2-7, with D uncertain. Germline V gene sequence: CDR1 SGDLS, CDR2 YYNGEE. The CDR3 sequence is 15 residues long. The V gene lost 0 bases and the J gene lost 0 bases, with 10 bases spanning the gap. CDR3 bases: TGTGCCAGCAGCGTAGGAAGCGCTAGCTCCTACGAGCAGTACTTC. This encodes CASSVGSASSYEQYF.